A single sample gave rise to the 8 T cell receptor beta chains below, sequenced in a study of blood T cell repertoires in COVID-19. Data came from immunoSEQ multiplex PCR; TCRdb stores just in-frame clones and leaves some out. The table lists approximately 130,000 clones, 55% to 70% of them singletons. Sequenced sample: peripheral blood. Receptors originate from a woman in her 70s with acute or convalescent COVID-19.

The rearrangement links TRBV4-1 to TRBJ1-1, with D tentatively TRBD1 (6 bases). The CDR3 length is 16 residues. Trimming removed 4 bases from V and 4 bases from J, with 19 bases in between. Per germline, CDR1 MGHRA and CDR2 YSYEKL. DNA of the CDR3: TGCGCCAGCAGCCTGGGGCAGGGGATGGTGAGCACTGAAGCTTTCTTT. It encodes CASSLGQGMVSTEAFF.

The chain is built from TRBV19 and TRBJ2-2; TRBD2 matches at 10 bases. CDR3 length equals 17 residues. The V gene end was trimmed by 3 bases and the J gene end by 4 bases; junction bases not matched to a gene: 8. Germline CDR1 LNHDA, CDR2 SQIVND (reference sequence). The CDR3 spells CASSILAGVTSTGELFF. The CDR3 DNA reads TGTGCCAGTAGTATCCTAGCGGGGGTCACTAGCACCGGGGAGCTGTTTTTT. Combining the CDR3 with reference TRBV19 and TRBJ2-2 gives the whole variable domain DGGITQSPKYLFRKEGQNVTLSCEQNLNHDAMYWYRQDPGQGLRLIYYSQIVNDFQKGDIAEGYSVSREKKESFPLTVTSAQKNPTAFYLCASSILAGVTSTGELFFGEGSRLTVL.

This clone has more than one count but fewer than ten. The genes are TRBV28 and TRBJ1-4, with D possibly matching TRBD1 (6 bases). CDR1 MDHEN and CDR2 SYDVKM come from the germline V gene. The CDR3 spans 14 residues. The germline V and J ends were trimmed by 7 bases and 5 bases, with 14 bases remaining between them. The CDR3 is CASTSTGLNEKLFF. The CDR3 DNA reads as TGTGCCAGCACCTCGACAGGTTTGAATGAAAAACTGTTTTTT.

The CDR3 region is CASSQAWEVAGGNEQYF. The CDR3 DNA reads TGCGCCAGCAGCCAGGCGTGGGAGGTGGCGGGGGGTAACGAGCAGTACTTC. The chain carries TRBV4-3 and TRBJ2-7; 8 bases map to TRBD2. This CDR3 contains 17 residues. The junction had 15 bases not matched to a gene; V was cut back by 3 bases and J by 5 bases. Looked up from germline, CDR1 is LGHNA and CDR2 is YSLEER.

V usage is TRBV6-6 and J usage is TRBJ1-1; 11 positions match TRBD1. The CDR3 length is 15 residues. V lost 6 bases and J lost 4; bases outside the gene matches: 7. From germline, CDR1 is MNHNY and CDR2 SVGAGI (reference sequence). DNA of the CDR3: TGTGCCAGCAGACGTGGGACAGGGGGGGGCACTGAAGCTTTCTTT. It yields the protein CASRRGTGGGTEAFF.

This clone was counted a few times. The chain carries TRBV7-8 and TRBJ2-1, with D possibly being TRBD1 (6 bases). Trimming pared 3 bases from V and 2 bases from J, leaving 11 bases between. Germline CDR1 reads SGHVS; CDR2 reads FQNEAQ. This CDR3 is built from 15 residues. The CDR3 here is CASSFHRDPYNEQFF. CDR3 DNA sequence: TGTGCCAGCAGCTTCCACAGGGACCCCTACAATGAGCAGTTCTTC.

V is TRBV5-1 and J is TRBJ1-6; 9 positions agree with TRBD1. The CDR3 contains 14 residues. The V segment lost 2 bases and the J segment 9 bases; nucleotides outside the gene matches: 3. Germline CDR1 SGHRS, CDR2 YFSETQ. This chain's CDR3 is CASSLQGAGSPLHF. CDR3 in DNA: TGCGCCAGCAGCTTACAGGGGGCCGGTTCACCCCTCCACTTT.

V and J are TRBV9 and TRBJ2-1, with D possibly TRBD2 on 6 matching bases. Trimming pared 0 bases from V and 3 bases from J, leaving 10 bases between. CDR1 and CDR2 (germline): SGDLS, YYNGEE. CDR3 size: 15 residues. The DNA for the CDR3 is TGTGCCAGCAGCGTAGGTTGGGAGGACTACAATGAGCAGTTCTTC. This gives the protein CASSVGWEDYNEQFF.